The rows below give T cell receptor beta chains drawn from one sample of a study of radiation and T cells in renal cell carcinoma. The data were produced by immunoSEQ multiplex PCR, yet TCRdb's version contains in-frame clones alone and is incomplete. This sample has some 100,000 clones, with 82% found just once. The source was blood, collected from a patient whose treatment included radiotherapy and nephrectomy. These receptors were taken from a man in his 60s with renal cell carcinoma. CDR3s include the opening cysteine and the closing phenylalanine or tryptophan. The order of the fields is D gene, V gene, clone size, J gene, CDR3 protein, CDR3 DNA. D genes are given only for firm matches. The size field is filled for only some rows; it gives once, few, many or a size class.

>-|TRBV7-2|few|TRBJ1-3
CASSLGAGNTIYF
TGTGCCAGCAGCCTAGGGGCTGGAAACACCATATATTTT
>-|TRBV7-9|-|TRBJ2-5
CASSARQQETQYF
TGTGCCAGCAGCGCTCGACAGCAAGAGACCCAGTACTTC
>-|TRBV19|-|TRBJ2-3
CASSIDLSRGDTQYF
TGTGCCAGTAGTATAGATCTTTCCCGGGGAGATACGCAGTATTTT
>-|TRBV27|-|TRBJ2-7
CASSLQGVHSYEQYF
TGTGCCAGCAGTTTACAGGGAGTCCACTCCTACGAGCAGTACTTC
>TRBD2|TRBV11-2|-|TRBJ2-1
CASSLASSGNEQFF
TGTGCCAGCAGCTTAGCGTCTAGCGGTAATGAGCAGTTCTTC
>TRBD2|TRBV4-2|-|TRBJ2-1
CASSQEKGLAVDSYNEQFF
TGTGCCAGCAGCCAAGAAAAGGGACTAGCGGTAGACTCCTACAATGAGCAGTTCTTC
>-|TRBV16|-|TRBJ2-6
CASSPTHSGANVLTF
TGTGCCAGCAGCCCAACACACTCTGGGGCCAACGTCCTGACTTTC
>TRBD2|TRBV7-6|-|TRBJ2-1
CASSSKISGSRDEQFF
TGTGCCAGCAGCTCGAAAATTAGCGGGAGCCGGGATGAGCAGTTCTTC
>-|TRBV5-5|-|TRBJ1-2
CASSVGDNYGYTF
TGTGCCAGCAGCGTGGGAGATAACTATGGCTACACCTTC
>-|TRBV9|-|TRBJ2-1
CASSVGGGGPGEQFF
TGTGCCAGCAGCGTGGGCGGTGGGGGGCCCGGTGAGCAGTTCTTC
>-|TRBV30|-|TRBJ2-7
CAWSPDGPYEQYF
TGTGCCTGGAGTCCCGACGGGCCCTACGAGCAGTACTTC
>-|TRBV7-3|-|TRBJ2-3
CASSLAPIRGSSDTQYF
TGTGCCAGCAGCTTAGCCCCAATCCGGGGTAGCTCAGATACGCAGTATTTT
>-|TRBV10-3|-|TRBJ1-1
CAISEGLNTEAFF
TGTGCCATCAGTGAGGGCCTAAACACTGAAGCTTTCTTT
>-|TRBV29-1|-|TRBJ2-7
CSVGFLRRGSYEQYF
TGCAGCGTTGGGTTCTTGCGGAGGGGATCCTACGAGCAGTACTTC
>TRBD1|TRBV7-2|-|TRBJ1-3
CASSLRDSRAQPGNTIYF
TGTGCCAGCAGCTTGCGGGACAGCCGAGCCCAGCCTGGAAACACCATATATTTT
>-|TRBV14|-|TRBJ1-1
CASSMTFNTEAFF
TGTGCCAGCAGCATGACATTTAACACTGAAGCTTTCTTT
>-|TRBV19|-|TRBJ1-1
CASSIRPGSEAFF
TGTGCCAGTAGTATTAGACCGGGATCTGAAGCTTTCTTT
>-|TRBV18|-|TRBJ2-2
CASSPAAPNTGELFF
TGTGCCAGCTCCCCCGCGGCCCCGAACACCGGGGAGCTGTTTTTT
>-|TRBV5-6|-|TRBJ2-5
CASSLSGFGETQYF
TGTGCCAGCAGCTTGTCCGGGTTCGGAGAGACCCAGTACTTC
>TRBD2|TRBV10-3|-|TRBJ2-3
CAITRTSGGDTQYF
TGTGCCATCACCCGGACTAGCGGGGGGGATACGCAGTATTTT
>-|TRBV30|-|TRBJ1-6
CAWSVRGANNSPLHF
TGTGCCTGGAGTGTACGAGGAGCTAATAATTCACCCCTCCACTTT
>-|TRBV4-2|-|TRBJ2-3
CASSHGGLTDTQYF
TGTGCCAGCAGCCACGGGGGACTCACAGATACGCAGTATTTT
>-|TRBV28|-|TRBJ2-5
CASSLPWETQYF
TGTGCCAGCAGTTTACCATGGGAGACCCAGTACTTC
>TRBD1|TRBV29-1|few|TRBJ2-7
CSVGQGASYEQYF
TGCAGCGTGGGACAGGGGGCTTCCTACGAGCAGTACTTC
>-|TRBV6-5|-|TRBJ1-2
CASRGSGTDFYGYTF
TGTGCCAGCAGGGGATCAGGGACTGACTTCTATGGCTACACCTTC